The clone carrying this T cell receptor (beta chain) was picked up a small number of times. Its antigen is not identified. TCRdb fed the reads into MiXCR, producing one record per CDR3 protein. Counted here are over 120,000 distinct CDR3 sequences, roughly 32% occurring once; the ten biggest clones make up roughly 47%. The source of the sample is a study of T cell repertoires in cytomegalovirus infection. Across the whole study: Well-studied HLA-B-restricted CMV epitopes were used in the study alongside recently identified HLA-C-restricted ones. Study findings and constraints: Public TCR beta family frequency separated CMV-and-HLA carriers, including in an independent cohort. CMV-specific TCR beta clonotypes restricted by HLA-C dominated the ex vivo response.

This CDR3 region has 11 residues. Trimming stripped 8 bases from V and 9 bases from J, with 11 bases between. The clonotype originates from a human donor in good health (CMV status not recorded). Some clones in this sample may be carry-over from other donors' samples. The genes are TRBV12-3 or TRBV12-4 and TRBJ1-5; weak D call: TRBD1 (5 bases). Sample: CD8+ T cells from cultured PBMCs, taken from culture after CMV antigen stimulation. CDR3 sequence: CASGPQGPQHF. The CDR3 DNA is TGTGCCAGCGGGCCCCAGGGGCCCCAGCATTTT.